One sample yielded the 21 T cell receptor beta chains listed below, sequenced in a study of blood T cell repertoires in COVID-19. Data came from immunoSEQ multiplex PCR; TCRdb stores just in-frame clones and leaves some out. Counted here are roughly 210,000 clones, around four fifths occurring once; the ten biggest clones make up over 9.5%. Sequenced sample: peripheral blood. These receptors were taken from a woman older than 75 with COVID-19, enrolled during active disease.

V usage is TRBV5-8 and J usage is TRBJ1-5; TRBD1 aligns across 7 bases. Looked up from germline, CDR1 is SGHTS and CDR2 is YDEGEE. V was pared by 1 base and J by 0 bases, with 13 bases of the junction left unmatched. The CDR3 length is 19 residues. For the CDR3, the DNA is TGTGCCAGCAGCTTGAACAGGGGCTCTTTGGAGTATAGCAATCAGCCCCAGCATTTT. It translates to CASSLNRGSLEYSNQPQHF.

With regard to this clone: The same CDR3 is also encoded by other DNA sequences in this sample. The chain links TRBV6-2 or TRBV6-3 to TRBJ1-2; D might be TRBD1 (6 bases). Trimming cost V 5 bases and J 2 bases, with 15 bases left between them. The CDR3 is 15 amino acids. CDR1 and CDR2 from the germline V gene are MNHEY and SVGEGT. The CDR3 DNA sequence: TGTGCCAGCAGTCTCCTTCAGGGGCCCAACTATGGCTACACCTTC. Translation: CASSLLQGPNYGYTF.

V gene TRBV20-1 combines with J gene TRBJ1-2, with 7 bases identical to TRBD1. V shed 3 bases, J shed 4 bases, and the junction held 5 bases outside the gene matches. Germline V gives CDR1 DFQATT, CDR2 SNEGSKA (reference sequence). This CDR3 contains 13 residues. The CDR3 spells CSASETGSYGYTF. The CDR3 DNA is TGCAGTGCTAGTGAGACAGGGTCCTATGGCTACACCTTC.

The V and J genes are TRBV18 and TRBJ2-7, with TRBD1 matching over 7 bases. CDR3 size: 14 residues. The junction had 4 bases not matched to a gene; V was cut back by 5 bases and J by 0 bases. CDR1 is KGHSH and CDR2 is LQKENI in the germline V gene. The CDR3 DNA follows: TGTGCCAGCTCAATGACAGGGCACTCCTACGAGCAGTACTTC. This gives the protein CASSMTGHSYEQYF.

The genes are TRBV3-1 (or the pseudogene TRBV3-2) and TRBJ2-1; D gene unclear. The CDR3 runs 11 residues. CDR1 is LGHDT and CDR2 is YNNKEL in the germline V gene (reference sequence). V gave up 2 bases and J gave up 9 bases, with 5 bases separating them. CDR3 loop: CASSQSREQFF. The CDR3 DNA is TGTGCCAGCAGCCAAAGCCGTGAGCAGTTCTTC.

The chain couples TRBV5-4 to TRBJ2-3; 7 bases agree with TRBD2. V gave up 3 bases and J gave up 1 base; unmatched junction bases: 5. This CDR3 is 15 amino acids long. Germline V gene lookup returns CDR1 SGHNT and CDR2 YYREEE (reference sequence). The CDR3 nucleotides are TGTGCCAGCAGCTCAGGACTAGTGGGCACAGATACGCAGTATTTT. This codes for CASSSGLVGTDTQYF.

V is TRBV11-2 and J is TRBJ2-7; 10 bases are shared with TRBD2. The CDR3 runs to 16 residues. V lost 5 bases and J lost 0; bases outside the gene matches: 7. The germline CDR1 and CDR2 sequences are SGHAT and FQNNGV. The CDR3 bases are TGTGCCAGCAGCCCCAGGACTAGCGGAAGCTCCTACGAGCAGTACTTC. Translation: CASSPRTSGSSYEQYF.

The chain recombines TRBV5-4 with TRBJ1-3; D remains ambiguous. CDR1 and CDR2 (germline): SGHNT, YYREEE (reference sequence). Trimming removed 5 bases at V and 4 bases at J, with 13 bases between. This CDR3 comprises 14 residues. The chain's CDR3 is CASSSKESGNTIYF. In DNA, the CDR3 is TGTGCCAGCAGTTCAAAGGAGAGCGGAAACACCATATATTTT.

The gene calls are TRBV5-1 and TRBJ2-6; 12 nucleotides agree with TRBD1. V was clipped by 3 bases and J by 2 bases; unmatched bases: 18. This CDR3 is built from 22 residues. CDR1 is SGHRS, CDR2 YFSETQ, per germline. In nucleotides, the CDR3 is TGCGCCAGCAGCTGGGACTCTCTAGTACCGGGACAGGGGGCTGCTGGGGCCAACGTCCTGACTTTC. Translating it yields CASSWDSLVPGQGAAGANVLTF.

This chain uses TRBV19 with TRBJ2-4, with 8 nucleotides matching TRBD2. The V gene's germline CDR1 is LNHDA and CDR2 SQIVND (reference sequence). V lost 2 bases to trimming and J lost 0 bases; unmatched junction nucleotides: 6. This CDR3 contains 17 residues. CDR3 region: CASSISGRVLAKNIQYF. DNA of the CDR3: TGTGCCAGTAGTATATCCGGGAGGGTTTTAGCCAAAAACATTCAGTACTTC.

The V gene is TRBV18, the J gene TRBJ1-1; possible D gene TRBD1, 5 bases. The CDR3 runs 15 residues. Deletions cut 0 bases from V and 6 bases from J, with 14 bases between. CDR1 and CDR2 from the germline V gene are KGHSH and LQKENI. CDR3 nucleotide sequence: TGTGCCAGCTCACCACCGATGGGGCGCGTCTCTGAAGCTTTCTTT. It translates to CASSPPMGRVSEAFF.

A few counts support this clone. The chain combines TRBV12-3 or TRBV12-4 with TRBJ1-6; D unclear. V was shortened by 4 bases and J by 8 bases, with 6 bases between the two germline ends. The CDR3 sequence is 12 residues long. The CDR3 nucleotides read TGTGCCAGCAGTTCCTTTTATTCACCCCTCCACTTT. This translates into CASSSFYSPLHF.

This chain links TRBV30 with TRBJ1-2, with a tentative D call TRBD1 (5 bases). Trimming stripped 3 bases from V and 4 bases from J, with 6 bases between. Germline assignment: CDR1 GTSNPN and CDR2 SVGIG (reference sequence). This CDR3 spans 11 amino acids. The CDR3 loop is CAWSGGYGYTF. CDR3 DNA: TGTGCCTGGAGCGGGGGCTATGGCTACACCTTC.

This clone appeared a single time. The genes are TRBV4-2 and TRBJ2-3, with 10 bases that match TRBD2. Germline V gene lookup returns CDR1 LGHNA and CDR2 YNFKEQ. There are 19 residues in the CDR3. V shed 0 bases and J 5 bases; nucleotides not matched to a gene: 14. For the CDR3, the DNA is TGTGCCAGCAGCCAAGAAAGACCCCCAGCGGGGGGGCCGAGAGATACGCAGTATTTT. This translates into CASSQERPPAGGPRDTQYF.

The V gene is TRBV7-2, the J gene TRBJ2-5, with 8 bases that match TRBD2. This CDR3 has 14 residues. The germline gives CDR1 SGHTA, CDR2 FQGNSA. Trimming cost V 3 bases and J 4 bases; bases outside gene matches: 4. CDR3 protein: CASSFGGARETQYF. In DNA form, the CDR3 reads TGTGCCAGCAGCTTCGGGGGGGCAAGAGAGACCCAGTACTTC.

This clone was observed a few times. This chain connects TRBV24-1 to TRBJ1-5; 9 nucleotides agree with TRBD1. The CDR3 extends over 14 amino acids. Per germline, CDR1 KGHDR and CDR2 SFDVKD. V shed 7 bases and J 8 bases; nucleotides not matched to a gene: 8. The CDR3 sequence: CATSGTGFIKPQHF. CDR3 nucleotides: TGTGCCACCAGCGGGACAGGGTTTATTAAGCCCCAGCATTTT.

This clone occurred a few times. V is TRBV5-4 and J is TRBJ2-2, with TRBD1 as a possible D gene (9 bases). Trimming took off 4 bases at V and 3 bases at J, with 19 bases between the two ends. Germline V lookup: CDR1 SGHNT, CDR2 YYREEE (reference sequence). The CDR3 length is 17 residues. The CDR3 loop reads CASSPGGTGLDTGELFF. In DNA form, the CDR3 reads TGTGCCAGCAGCCCGGGAGGGACAGGGTTGGACACCGGGGAGCTGTTTTTT.

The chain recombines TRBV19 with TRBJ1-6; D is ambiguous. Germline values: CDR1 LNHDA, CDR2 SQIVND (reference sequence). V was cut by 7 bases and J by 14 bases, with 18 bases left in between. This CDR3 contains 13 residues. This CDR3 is CASNPGGFGALHF. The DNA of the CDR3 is TGTGCCAGTAACCCGGGAGGCTTTGGGGCCCTCCACTTT.

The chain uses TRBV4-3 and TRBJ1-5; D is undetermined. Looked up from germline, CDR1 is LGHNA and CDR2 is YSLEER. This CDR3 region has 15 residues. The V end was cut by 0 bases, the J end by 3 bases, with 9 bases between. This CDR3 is CASSQDLANNQPQHF. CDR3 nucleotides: TGCGCCAGCAGCCAAGACTTAGCCAACAATCAGCCCCAGCATTTT.

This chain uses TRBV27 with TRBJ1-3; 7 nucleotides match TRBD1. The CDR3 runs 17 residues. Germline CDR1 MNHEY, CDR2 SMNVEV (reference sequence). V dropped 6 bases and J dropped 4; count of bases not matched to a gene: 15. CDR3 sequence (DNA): TGTGCCAGCAGCCGAACTGGCCGGGACAGCTTGGGAAACACCATATATTTT. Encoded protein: CASSRTGRDSLGNTIYF.

CDR3 sequence: CASSLPPSAYYASTDTQYF. The CDR3 region has the DNA TGCGCCAGCAGCTTGCCTCCCTCAGCTTACTATGCTAGCACAGATACGCAGTATTTT. The chain employs TRBV5-1 and TRBJ2-3, with D hard to call. The V gene lost 1 base and the J gene lost 0 bases, with 21 bases spanning the gap. Germline-derived CDR1 and CDR2 are SGHRS and YFSETQ. The CDR3 runs to 19 residues. The complete variable domain, with remaining parts taken from reference TRBV5-1 and TRBJ2-3, reads KAGVTQTPRYLIKTRGQQVTLSCSPISGHRSVSWYQQTPGQGLQFLFEYFSETQRNKGNFPGRFSGRQFSNSRSEMNVSTLELGDSALYLCASSLPPSAYYASTDTQYFGPGTRLTVL.